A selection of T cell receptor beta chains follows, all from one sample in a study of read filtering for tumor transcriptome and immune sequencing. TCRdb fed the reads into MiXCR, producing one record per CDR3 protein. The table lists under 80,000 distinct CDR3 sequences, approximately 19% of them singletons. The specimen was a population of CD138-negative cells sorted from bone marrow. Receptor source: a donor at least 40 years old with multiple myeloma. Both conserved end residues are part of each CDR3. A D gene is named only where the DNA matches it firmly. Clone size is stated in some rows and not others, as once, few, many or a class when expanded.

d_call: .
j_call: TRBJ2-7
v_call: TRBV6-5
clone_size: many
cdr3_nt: TGTGCCAGCAGTTACATGGGGAAACTCTACGAGCAGTACTTC
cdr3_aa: CASSYMGKLYEQYF

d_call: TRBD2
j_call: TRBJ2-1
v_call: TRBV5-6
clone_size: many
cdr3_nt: TGTGCCAGCAGCCGGGAGGCGGGTAGCTCCTACAATGAGCAGTTCTTC
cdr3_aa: CASSREAGSSYNEQFF

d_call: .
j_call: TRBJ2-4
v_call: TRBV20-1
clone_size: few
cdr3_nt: TGCAGTGCTAGAGGCGGTGCCAAAAACATTCAGTACTTC
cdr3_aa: CSARGGAKNIQYF

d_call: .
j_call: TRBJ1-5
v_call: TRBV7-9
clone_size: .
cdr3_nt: TGTGCCAGCAGCTTAGAGGGTACTCAGCCCCAGCATTTT
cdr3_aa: CASSLEGTQPQHF

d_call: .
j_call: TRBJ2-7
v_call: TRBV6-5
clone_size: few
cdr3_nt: TGTGCCAGCAGTTACGGGGGGGCGAGCTCCTACGAGCAGTACTTC
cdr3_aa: CASSYGGASSYEQYF

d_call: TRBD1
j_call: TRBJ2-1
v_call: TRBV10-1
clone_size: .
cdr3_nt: TGCGCCAGCAGTGTGTTCGGGACAGGGGCCAATGGGCAGTTCTTC
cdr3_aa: CASSVFGTGANGQFF

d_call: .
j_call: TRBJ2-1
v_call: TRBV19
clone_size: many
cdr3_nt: TGTGCCAGTAGTCCCCGCGTCTCCTACAATGAGCAGTTCTTC
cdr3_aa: CASSPRVSYNEQFF

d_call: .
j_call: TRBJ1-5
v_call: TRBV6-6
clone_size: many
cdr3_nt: TGTGCCAGCAACACGGCGGGGGCTGGTCAGCCCCAGCATTTT
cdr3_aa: CASNTAGAGQPQHF

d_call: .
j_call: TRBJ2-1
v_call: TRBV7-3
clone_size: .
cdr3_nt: TGTGCCAGCAGCGAAAACCCCACAGGGAGAAGGTCCTACAGTGAGCAGTTCTTC
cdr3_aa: CASSENPTGRRSYSEQFF

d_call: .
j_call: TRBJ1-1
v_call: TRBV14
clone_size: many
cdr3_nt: TGTGCCAGCAGCCAGTACAGGCTCACTGAAGCTTTCTTT
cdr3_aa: CASSQYRLTEAFF

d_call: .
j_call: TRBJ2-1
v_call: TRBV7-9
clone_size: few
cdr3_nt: TGTGCCAGCAGCCCCAGCGGTACCTACAATGAGCAGTTCTTC
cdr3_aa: CASSPSGTYNEQFF

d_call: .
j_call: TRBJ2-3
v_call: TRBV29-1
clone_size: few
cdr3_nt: TGCAGCGTTGAAGATCGGGGGTCAGATACGCAGTATTTT
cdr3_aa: CSVEDRGSDTQYF

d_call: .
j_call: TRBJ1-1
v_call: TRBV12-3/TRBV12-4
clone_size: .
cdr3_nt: TGTGCTAGTGGTTTGGACTCGGGACACCAAGCTTTCTTT
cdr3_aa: CASGLDSGHQAFF

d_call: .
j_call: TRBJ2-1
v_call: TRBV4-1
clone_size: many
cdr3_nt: TGCGCCAGCAGCCAAGAAAGGGTGGGAGGAGGGCAGTTCTTC
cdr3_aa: CASSQERVGGGQFF

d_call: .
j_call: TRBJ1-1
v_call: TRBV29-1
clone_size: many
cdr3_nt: TGCAGCGTTCGGCAAGGGAAGAACACTGAAGCTTTCTTT
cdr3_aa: CSVRQGKNTEAFF

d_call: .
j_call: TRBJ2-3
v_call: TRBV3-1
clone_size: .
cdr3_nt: TGTGCCAGCAGCTATAAGTCGAGGGGGGCAGATACGCAGTATTTT
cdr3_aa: CASSYKSRGADTQYF

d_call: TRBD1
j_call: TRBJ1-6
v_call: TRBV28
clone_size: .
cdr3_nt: TGTGCCAGCAGCCGGGACAGAAATTCACCCCTCCACTTT
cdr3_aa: CASSRDRNSPLHF

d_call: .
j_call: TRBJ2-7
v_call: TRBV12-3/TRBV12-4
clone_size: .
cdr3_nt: TGTGCCAGCAGCCAGGGGCGAGGGGCACGCGAGCAGTACTTC
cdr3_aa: CASSQGRGAREQYF

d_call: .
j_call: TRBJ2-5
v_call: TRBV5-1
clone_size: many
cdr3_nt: TGCGCCAGCAGCCGGGACTACCAAGAGACCCAGTACTTC
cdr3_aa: CASSRDYQETQYF

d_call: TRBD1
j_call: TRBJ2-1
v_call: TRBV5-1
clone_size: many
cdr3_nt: TGCGCCAGCAGCTTGGCTCGACAGGGGGTAGGTAATGAGCAGTTCTTC
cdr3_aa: CASSLARQGVGNEQFF

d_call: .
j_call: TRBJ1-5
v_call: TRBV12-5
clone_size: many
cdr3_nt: TGTGCTAGTGGTTTGGGACAGTATAGCAATCAGCCCCAGCATTTT
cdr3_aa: CASGLGQYSNQPQHF

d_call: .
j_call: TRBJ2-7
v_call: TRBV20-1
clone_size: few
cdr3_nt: TGCAGTGCTAGAGATCCTACTAGCTCTGAGGAGCAGTACTTC
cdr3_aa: CSARDPTSSEEQYF

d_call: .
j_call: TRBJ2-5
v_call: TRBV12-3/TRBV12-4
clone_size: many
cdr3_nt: TGTGCCAGCAGTTTAGGGGTATTGTTGGAGACCCAGTACTTC
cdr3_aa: CASSLGVLLETQYF

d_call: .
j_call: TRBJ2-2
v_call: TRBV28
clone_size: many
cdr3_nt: TGTGCCAGCAGTTTAACCGCGACAGGCAACACCGGGGAGCTGTTTTTT
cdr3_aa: CASSLTATGNTGELFF

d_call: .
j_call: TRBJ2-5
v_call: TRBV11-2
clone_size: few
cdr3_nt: TGTGCCAGCAGCTCGCGGACGTACCAAGAGACCCAGTACTTC
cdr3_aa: CASSSRTYQETQYF

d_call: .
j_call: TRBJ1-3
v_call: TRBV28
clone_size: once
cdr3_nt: TGTCCCAGCCGGGACAACCCCTGGGACTCTGGAAACACCATATATTTT
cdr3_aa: CPSRDNPWDSGNTIYF

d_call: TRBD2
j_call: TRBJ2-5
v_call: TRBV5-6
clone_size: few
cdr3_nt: TGTGCCAGCAGCTTCGGACTAGCTCAGGAGACCCAGTACTTC
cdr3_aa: CASSFGLAQETQYF

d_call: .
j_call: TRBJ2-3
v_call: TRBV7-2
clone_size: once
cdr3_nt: TGTGCCAGCAGCTTTCACGGGTCTAGCACAGATACGCAGTATTTT
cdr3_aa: CASSFHGSSTDTQYF

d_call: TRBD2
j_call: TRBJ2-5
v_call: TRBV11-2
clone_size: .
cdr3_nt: TGTGCCAGCAGTCCCCCCGGGAGGGGAGAGACCCAGTACTTC
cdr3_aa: CASSPPGRGETQYF

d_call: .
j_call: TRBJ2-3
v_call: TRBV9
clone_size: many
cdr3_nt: TGTGCCAGCAGCGTCCAGGGAACAGATACGCAGTATTTT
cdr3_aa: CASSVQGTDTQYF

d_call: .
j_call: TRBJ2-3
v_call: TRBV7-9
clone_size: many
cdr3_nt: TGTGCCAGCAGCCGCCCTAGCACAGATACGCAGTATTTT
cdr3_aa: CASSRPSTDTQYF

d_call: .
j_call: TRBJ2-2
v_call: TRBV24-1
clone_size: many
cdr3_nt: TGTGCCACCAGTGACCCAGGGTTCGCGAACACCGGGGAGCTGTTTTTT
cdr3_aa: CATSDPGFANTGELFF

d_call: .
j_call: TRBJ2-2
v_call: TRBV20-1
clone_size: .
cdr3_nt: TGCAGTGCTAGTTCCGAACCAGGGGCCGGGGAGCTGTTTTTT
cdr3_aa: CSASSEPGAGELFF

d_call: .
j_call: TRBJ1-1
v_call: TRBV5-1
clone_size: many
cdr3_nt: TGCGCCAGCAGCCCCACAGGAATGAACACTGAAGCTTTCTTT
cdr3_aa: CASSPTGMNTEAFF